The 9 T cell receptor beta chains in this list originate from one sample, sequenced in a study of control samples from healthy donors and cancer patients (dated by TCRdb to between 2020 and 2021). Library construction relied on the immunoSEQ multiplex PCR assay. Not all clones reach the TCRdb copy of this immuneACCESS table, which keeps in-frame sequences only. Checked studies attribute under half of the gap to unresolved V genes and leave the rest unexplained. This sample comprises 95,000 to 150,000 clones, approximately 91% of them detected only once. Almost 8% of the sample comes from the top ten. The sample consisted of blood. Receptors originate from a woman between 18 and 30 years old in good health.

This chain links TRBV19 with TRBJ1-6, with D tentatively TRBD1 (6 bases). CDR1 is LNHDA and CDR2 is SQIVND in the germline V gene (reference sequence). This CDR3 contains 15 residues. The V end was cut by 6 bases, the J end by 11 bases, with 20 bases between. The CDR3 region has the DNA TGTGCCAGTAGGGAAGGGGGGACACGGACCGCACCCCTCCACTTT. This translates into CASREGGTRTAPLHF.

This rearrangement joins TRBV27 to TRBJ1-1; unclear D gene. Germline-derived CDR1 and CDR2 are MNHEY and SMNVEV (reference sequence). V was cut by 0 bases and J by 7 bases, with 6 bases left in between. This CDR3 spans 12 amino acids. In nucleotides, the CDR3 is TGTGCCAGCAGTTTATCGAACGGTGAAGCTTTCTTT. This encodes CASSLSNGEAFF.

In nucleotides, the CDR3 is TGTGCCACCAGTGGGGGGGGAGCTAATGAAAAACTGTTTTTT. This sequence encodes CATSGGGANEKLFF. The chain is built from TRBV24-1 and TRBJ1-4; the D gene is possibly TRBD1 (5 bases). V was clipped by 5 bases and J by 3 bases, with 9 bases between them. Germline lookup yields CDR1 KGHDR and CDR2 SFDVKD. This CDR3 has 14 residues.

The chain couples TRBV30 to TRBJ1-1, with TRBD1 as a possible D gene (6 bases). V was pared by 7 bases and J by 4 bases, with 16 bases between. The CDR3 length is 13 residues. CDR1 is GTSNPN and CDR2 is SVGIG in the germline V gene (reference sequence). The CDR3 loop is CASMGAGGTEAFF. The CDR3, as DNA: TGTGCCTCGATGGGGGCAGGTGGCACTGAAGCTTTCTTT.

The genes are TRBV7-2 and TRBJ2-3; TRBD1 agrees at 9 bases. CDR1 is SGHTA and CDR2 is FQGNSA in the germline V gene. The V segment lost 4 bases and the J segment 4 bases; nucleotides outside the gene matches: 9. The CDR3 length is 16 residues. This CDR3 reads CASSSTGTGYPDTQYF. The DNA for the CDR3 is TGTGCCAGCAGCTCTACCGGGACAGGGTACCCAGATACGCAGTATTTT.

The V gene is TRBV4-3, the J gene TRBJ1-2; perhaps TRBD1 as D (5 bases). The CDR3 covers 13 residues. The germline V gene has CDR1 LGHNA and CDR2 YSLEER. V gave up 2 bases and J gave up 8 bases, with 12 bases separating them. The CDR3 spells CASSQQGSRGYTF. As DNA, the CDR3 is TGCGCCAGCAGCCAACAGGGTAGTCGCGGCTACACCTTC.

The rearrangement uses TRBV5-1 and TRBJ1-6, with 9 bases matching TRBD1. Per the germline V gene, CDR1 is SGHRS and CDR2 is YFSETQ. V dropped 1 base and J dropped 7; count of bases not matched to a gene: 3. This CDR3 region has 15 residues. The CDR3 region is CASSLTGTGNSPLHF. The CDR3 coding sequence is TGCGCCAGCAGCTTGACCGGGACAGGGAATTCACCCCTCCACTTT.

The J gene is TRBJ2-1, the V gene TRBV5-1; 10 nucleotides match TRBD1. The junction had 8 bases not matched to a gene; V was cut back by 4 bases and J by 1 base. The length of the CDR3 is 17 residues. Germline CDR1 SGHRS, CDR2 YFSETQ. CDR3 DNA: TGCGCCAGCAGCACCCCGACAGGGGGCTTGTCCTACAATGAGCAGTTCTTC. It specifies CASSTPTGGLSYNEQFF.

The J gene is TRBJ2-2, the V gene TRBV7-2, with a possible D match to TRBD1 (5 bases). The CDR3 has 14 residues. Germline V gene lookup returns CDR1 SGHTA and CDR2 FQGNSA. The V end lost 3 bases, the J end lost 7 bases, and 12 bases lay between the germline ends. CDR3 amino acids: CASSFSTVVGELFF. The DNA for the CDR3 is TGTGCCAGCAGCTTTTCGACAGTGGTCGGGGAGCTGTTTTTT.